These 10 T cell receptor beta chains originate from one sample sequenced in a study of cytomegalovirus exposure and HLA in healthy donors. The PCR made use of 60 Vbeta and 13 Jbeta primers. Measured with immunoSEQ multiplex PCR; TCRdb has only the in-frame clones, and not every one. The sample lists around 130,000 clones, 75% occurring once. Input material: PBMCs. These receptors all come from a man aged 30 to 39 in good health and CMV-seronegative.

CDR3 sequence (DNA): TGTGCCAGCAGCGTAGGGAGGGGCACAGATACGCAGTATTTT. Amino acids: CASSVGRGTDTQYF. This sequence joins TRBV9 and TRBJ2-3; D may be TRBD2 (6 bases). CDR3 length equals 14 residues. CDR1 and CDR2 (germline): SGDLS, YYNGEE. The V and J ends lost 0 bases and 1 base respectively, with 6 bases between them.

The genes are TRBV27 and TRBJ2-5; 7 bases are shared with TRBD2. After removal of 6 bases from V and 12 bases from J, the junction contained 7 bases not matched to a gene. The CDR3 contains 11 residues. Germline loops: CDR1 MNHEY, CDR2 SMNVEV (reference sequence). CDR3 region: CASRGGLGEYF. CDR3 coding DNA: TGTGCCAGCAGGGGAGGGTTGGGGGAGTACTTC.

On this clone itself: No conserved phenylalanine or tryptophan is present at the end of the CDR3, so a read error is the likely explanation. The chain carries TRBV7-2 and TRBJ1-5; the D is unclear. Per the germline V gene, CDR1 is SGHTA and CDR2 is FQGNSA. The CDR3 has 14 amino acids. V dropped 1 base and J dropped 0 bases, with 4 bases sitting between them. DNA of the CDR3: TGTGCCAGCAGCTTAGACGTTAGCAATCAGCCCCAGCATGTT. This codes for CASSLDVSNQPQHV.

The rearrangement links TRBV5-1 to TRBJ2-5, with D possibly matching TRBD1 (6 bases). Deletions cut 4 bases from V and 4 bases from J, with 14 bases between. CDR1 is SGHRS, CDR2 YFSETQ, per germline. The CDR3 consists of 14 residues. The CDR3 spells CASSAATGTETQYF. The CDR3 coding sequence is TGCGCCAGCAGCGCCGCGACAGGTACAGAGACCCAGTACTTC.

V gene TRBV5-1 combines with J gene TRBJ1-1; D remains unclear. CDR3 length equals 13 residues. Per the germline V gene, CDR1 is SGHRS and CDR2 is YFSETQ. Trimming removed 2 bases from V and 1 base from J, with 6 bases in between. CDR3 in DNA: TGCGCCAGCAGCTTAACGGGGAACACTGAAGCTTTCTTT. Protein: CASSLTGNTEAFF. The full variable domain, its missing parts supplied by reference TRBV5-1 and TRBJ1-1, is KAGVTQTPRYLIKTRGQQVTLSCSPISGHRSVSWYQQTPGQGLQFLFEYFSETQRNKGNFPGRFSGRQFSNSRSEMNVSTLELGDSALYLCASSLTGNTEAFFGQGTRLTVV.

There are a few counts of this clone. V and J are TRBV6-5 and TRBJ1-1; D gene uncertain. The length of the CDR3 is 11 residues. Germline-derived CDR1 and CDR2 are MNHEY and SVGAGI. Trimming left V 7 bases short and J 5 bases short, with 8 bases between. CDR3 nucleotides: TGTGCCAGCATAGGAGAAACTGAAGCTTTCTTT. This translates into CASIGETEAFF.

The table lists this clone with a count of one. This chain uses TRBV5-6 with TRBJ2-3; D remains unclear. CDR1 and CDR2 from the germline V gene are SGHDT and YYEEEE. The CDR3 contains 13 residues. The ends were cut back, 1 base at V and 8 bases at J, with 11 bases in the middle. The CDR3 DNA sequence: TGTGCCAGCAGCTTGCTCGCGGAAGGTACGCAGTATTTT. Translating it yields CASSLLAEGTQYF. Supplemented by reference TRBV5-6 and TRBJ2-3, the full variable domain reads DAGVTQSPTHLIKTRGQQVTLRCSPKSGHDTVSWYQQALGQGPQFIFQYYEEEERQRGNFPDRFSGHQFPNYSSELNVNALLLGDSALYLCASSLLAEGTQYFGPGTRLTVL.

V and J are TRBV6-5 and TRBJ2-3; possible D gene TRBD1, 5 bases. CDR3 size: 12 residues. Germline V gives CDR1 MNHEY, CDR2 SVGAGI. Trimming took off 6 bases at V and 6 bases at J, with 10 bases between the two ends. CDR3 in amino acids: CASSQGADTQYF. DNA of the CDR3: TGTGCCAGCAGCCAGGGTGCGGATACGCAGTATTTT.

The V gene is TRBV27, the J gene TRBJ1-2; D is unresolved. The ends were cut back, 1 base at V and 2 bases at J, with 14 bases in the middle. This CDR3 has 16 residues. The germline CDR1 and CDR2 sequences are MNHEY and SMNVEV (reference sequence). The CDR3 region has the DNA TGTGCCAGCAGTTTATTTGCACCGACATTAAACTATGGCTACACCTTC. Translation gives CASSLFAPTLNYGYTF.

This clone appeared once. The rearrangement uses TRBV7-3 and TRBJ2-3, with 9 nucleotides matching TRBD1. V lost 2 bases and J lost 3; bases outside the gene matches: 6. The germline V gene has CDR1 SGHTA and CDR2 FQGTGA. CDR3 length: 16 amino acids. CDR3 sequence: CASSLGKGQGTDTQYF. The DNA of the CDR3 is TGTGCCAGCAGCTTAGGAAAGGGACAGGGAACAGATACGCAGTATTTT.